Below are 20 T cell receptor beta chains sequenced from a single sample in a study of T cell responses to AZD1222 COVID-19 vaccine. Profiled with immunoSEQ multiplex PCR; TCRdb holds only in-frame clones, not every one. Altogether some 130,000 clones are present, approximately 92% being singletons, with the ten largest covering 0.9% to 1.3%. Material: peripheral blood, obtained 28 days after the second AZD1222 dose. These receptors were taken from an adult who received the AZD1222 COVID-19 vaccine.

V and J are TRBV9 and TRBJ2-1; D is uncertain. Germline CDR1 SGDLS, CDR2 YYNGEE. Trimming shortened V by 9 bases and J by 9 bases, and 16 bases separated the two germline ends. The CDR3 totals 12 residues. CDR3 residues: CATQSLSGEQFF. CDR3 nucleotides: TGTGCCACCCAATCCCTCTCCGGTGAGCAGTTCTTC.

This chain uses TRBV10-3 with TRBJ2-7; possibly TRBD1 for D (5 bases). Germline V lookup: CDR1 ENHRY, CDR2 SYGVKD. Trimming left V 3 bases short and J 5 bases short, with 14 bases between. CDR3 length: 14 residues. The CDR3 protein is CAISDRVKANEQYF. CDR3 DNA sequence: TGTGCCATCAGTGACAGGGTCAAGGCCAACGAGCAGTACTTC.

V usage is TRBV18 and J usage is TRBJ2-3; 14 nucleotides align to TRBD2. The CDR3 covers 18 residues. Trimming at V came to 1 base and at J to 2 bases, leaving 5 bases not matched to a gene. Germline V lookup: CDR1 KGHSH, CDR2 LQKENI. CDR3 sequence reads: CASSPRGTSGGTTDTQYF. DNA of the CDR3: TGTGCCAGCTCACCACGGGGGACTAGCGGGGGTACCACAGATACGCAGTATTTT.

The rearrangement links TRBV7-9 to TRBJ2-1; D gene uncertain. The CDR3 is 13 amino acids. Trimming cost V 1 base and J 6 bases, with 7 bases left between them. The germline V gene has CDR1 SEHNR and CDR2 FQNEAQ (reference sequence). The CDR3 here is CASSLGGPNEQFF. The CDR3 region has the DNA TGTGCCAGCAGCTTAGGCGGACCCAATGAGCAGTTCTTC.

This sequence joins TRBV6-4 and TRBJ2-3; unclear D gene. The CDR3 is made up of 13 amino acids. V was cut by 0 bases and J by 2 bases, with 3 bases left in between. The germline CDR1 and CDR2 sequences are MRHNA and SNTAGT. DNA for the CDR3: TGTGCCAGCAGTGACTCGGTCACAGATACGCAGTATTTT. As protein: CASSDSVTDTQYF.

The chain has TRBV4-3 and TRBJ1-2; no clear D gene. Trimming took 0 bases from V and 0 from J, leaving 8 bases between them. The germline gives CDR1 LGHNA, CDR2 YSLEER. The CDR3 covers 15 residues. The CDR3 spells CASSQEYRANYGYTF. In DNA form, the CDR3 reads TGCGCCAGCAGCCAAGAGTACAGAGCTAACTATGGCTACACCTTC.

This chain joins TRBV29-1 and TRBJ2-1, with 8 bases lining up with TRBD2. Germline CDR1 SQVTM, CDR2 ANQGSEA. The CDR3 is 13 residues long. V shed 1 base, J shed 12 bases, and the junction held 8 bases outside the gene matches. The CDR3 nucleotides read TGCAGCGTTGAAGTTTACGGGGGGGCTGGGCAGTTCTTC. This gives the protein CSVEVYGGAGQFF.

This rearrangement joins TRBV28 to TRBJ1-1, with a weak D call TRBD1 (6 bases). Germline V lookup: CDR1 MDHEN, CDR2 SYDVKM. The CDR3 is 14 amino acids. V gave up 5 bases and J gave up 5 bases, with 15 bases separating them. This CDR3 reads CASSHQGSRTEAFF. As DNA, the CDR3 is TGTGCCAGCAGTCATCAGGGGAGTAGAACTGAAGCTTTCTTT.

This clone occurred a few times. The chain has TRBV9 and TRBJ1-3; D uncertain. The CDR3 has 13 residues. V lost 0 bases and J lost 4, with 5 bases in between. CDR1 is SGDLS and CDR2 is YYNGEE in the germline V gene. The CDR3 DNA is TGTGCCAGCAGCGTAGAAGCCGGAAACACCATATATTTT. Protein: CASSVEAGNTIYF.

The chain links TRBV4-2 to TRBJ1-6, with a possible D match to TRBD1 (5 bases). There are 16 residues in the CDR3. V lost 0 bases, J lost 10 bases, and 16 bases lay in between. The germline gives CDR1 LGHNA, CDR2 YNFKEQ. CDR3 protein: CASSQDPPGTGSPLHF. In nucleotides, the CDR3 is TGTGCCAGCAGCCAAGATCCCCCAGGGACCGGGTCACCCCTCCACTTT.

This clone was recorded once. The chain couples TRBV6-5 to TRBJ2-3, with D unresolved. Trimming cost V 0 bases and J 2 bases, with 9 bases left between them. The CDR3 length is 15 residues. Germline loops: CDR1 MNHEY, CDR2 SVGAGI. The CDR3 DNA is TGTGCCAGCAGTTACTCTGGCGGTTTCACAGATACGCAGTATTTT. It encodes CASSYSGGFTDTQYF.

The V gene is TRBV6-5, the J gene TRBJ2-7; D remains unclear. The CDR3 is 11 amino acids. Germline CDR1 and CDR2: MNHEY and SVGAGI. V lost 6 bases, J lost 7 bases, and 10 bases lay in between. The CDR3 here is CASSSVGEQYF. The CDR3 nucleotides read TGTGCCAGCAGCTCCGTTGGTGAGCAGTACTTC.

V is TRBV5-1 and J is TRBJ2-2; 7 bases are shared with TRBD2. The CDR3 extends over 14 amino acids. The V gene end was trimmed by 7 bases and the J gene end by 1 base; junction bases not matched to a gene: 4. Germline CDR1 and CDR2: SGHRS and YFSETQ. CDR3 in amino acids: CASATGGNTGELFF. The CDR3 nucleotides read TGCGCCAGCGCAACGGGGGGGAACACCGGGGAGCTGTTTTTT.

This chain links TRBV6-5 with TRBJ1-2; no clear D gene. Germline V gene data show CDR1 as MNHEY and CDR2 as SVGAGI. The CDR3 loop spans 14 amino acids. Trimming removed 5 bases at V and 6 bases at J, with 16 bases between. The CDR3 coding sequence is TGTGCCAGCAGTCCCCAGTCCCAAAGAGATGGCTACACCTTC. Its translation: CASSPQSQRDGYTF.

The rearrangement links TRBV7-2 to TRBJ2-2, with 7 bases lining up with TRBD2. J gave up 7 bases and V 5 bases, and 13 bases lay outside the gene matches. The CDR3 is made up of 16 amino acids. Germline CDR1 is SGHTA and CDR2 is FQGNSA. The CDR3 DNA is TGTGCCAGCAGCCCTCGACTAGCCGGGGGTCTCGGGGAGCTGTTTTTT. It translates to CASSPRLAGGLGELFF.

The chain links TRBV6-1 to TRBJ1-3; 8 nucleotides line up with TRBD1. Germline values: CDR1 MNHNS, CDR2 SASEGT. This CDR3 has 15 residues. V dropped 6 bases and J dropped 2; count of bases not matched to a gene: 6. In DNA form, the CDR3 reads TGTGCCAGCAGCCTCAGGGGGCTGGCTGGAAACACCATATATTTT. This sequence encodes CASSLRGLAGNTIYF.

The V and J genes are TRBV4-3 and TRBJ1-1; a weak D match, TRBD1 (6 bases). This CDR3 has 15 residues. Germline V gives CDR1 LGHNA, CDR2 YSLEER. Trimming pared 5 bases from V and 7 bases from J, leaving 20 bases between. CDR3 in amino acids: CASSLGTGQFGEAFF. CDR3 DNA: TGCGCCAGCAGCTTGGGTACAGGGCAGTTTGGTGAAGCTTTCTTT.

This chain connects TRBV2 to TRBJ2-1; D not resolved. The CDR3 is 11 amino acids. The V gene's germline CDR1 is SNHLY and CDR2 FYNNEI. V was pared by 6 bases and J by 7 bases, with 7 bases between. CDR3 DNA: TGTGCCAGCAGGGGATTAAATGAGCAGTTCTTC. Translation: CASRGLNEQFF.

The chain uses TRBV5-1 and TRBJ2-1; D is unresolved. CDR1 is SGHRS, CDR2 YFSETQ, per germline. Trimming took off 9 bases at V and 5 bases at J, with 9 bases between the two ends. This CDR3 is built from 11 residues. CDR3 sequence reads: CATRKNNEQFF. The CDR3 nucleotides are TGCGCCACACGGAAAAACAATGAGCAGTTCTTC.

This clone was counted between two and nine times. V is TRBV7-2 and J is TRBJ2-1, with D possibly matching TRBD1 (6 bases). V lost 3 bases and J lost 10, with 19 bases in between. CDR3 length equals 15 residues. The V gene's germline CDR1 is SGHTA and CDR2 FQGNSA. In DNA form, the CDR3 reads TGTGCCAGCAGCTTTCGTTCTGGGGGCGCAGGAGAGCAGTTCTTC. Protein product: CASSFRSGGAGEQFF.